The 15 T cell receptor beta chains below were found in one sample sequenced in a study of CXCR3-negative and CXCR3-positive naive CD8 T cells. Overall study findings and caveats: Greater hydrophobicity was found in TRB CDR3s of CXCR3-positive naive cells than of CXCR3-negative naive cells.

These TCRs' antigens remain unknown. Preparation of TRB cDNA libraries relied on 5' RACE carrying UMI labels. Each CDR3 protein gets one entry in TCRdb, which reprocessed the 5' RACE reads and gives no DNA. The sample totals approximately 100,000 distinct CDR3 sequences; its top ten clones hold 0.85% to 1.4%. Sequenced input: naive CXCR3+ CD8+ T cells from blood. Subset here: CD45RO-CCR7+CD27+CD95- naive CD8+ T cells expressing CXCR3 (TNR3+). These receptors all come from a human donor in good health. Some clones in this sample may be carry-over from other donors' samples.

This rearrangement joins TRBV28 to TRBJ2-1; the TCRdb call, TRBD2, lacks DNA for checking. CDR1 MDHEN and CDR2 SYDVKM come from the germline V gene. CDR3 length: 18 residues. CDR3 sequence reads: CASSFPRGASGVYNEQFF.

The chain combines TRBV7-9 with TRBJ2-7. Germline loops: CDR1 SEHNR, CDR2 FQNEAQ (reference sequence). The CDR3 runs to 12 residues. CDR3 sequence reads: CASSLPEIEQYF.

The CDR3 protein is CSVVFSGNTIYF. The rearrangement joins TRBV29-1 to TRBJ1-3. The germline gives CDR1 SQVTM, CDR2 ANQGSEA. This CDR3 is built from 12 residues.

The chain couples TRBV3-1 to TRBJ2-1. Germline values: CDR1 LGHDT, CDR2 YNNKEL (reference sequence). This CDR3 has 16 residues. The CDR3: CASSQESREAYNEQFF.

V gene TRBV28 combines with J gene TRBJ2-1. The CDR3 consists of 12 residues. CDR1 and CDR2 (germline): MDHEN, SYDVKM. The CDR3 protein is CASSLGVYEQFF.

The J gene is TRBJ2-7, the V gene TRBV27; TCRdb's D call of TRBD1 is untestable without DNA. The CDR3 has 14 amino acids. In germline, CDR1 is MNHEY, CDR2 SMNVEV (reference sequence). CDR3 sequence reads: CASSLSWQGDEQYF.

The rearrangement links TRBV12-3 or TRBV12-4 to TRBJ1-1; TCRdb lists TRBD1, though no DNA is available to test this call. The CDR3 is made up of 14 amino acids. The CDR3: CASSYPGQDAGAFF.

V gene TRBV7-9 combines with J gene TRBJ2-5; as DNA is missing, the TRBD1 call by TCRdb cannot be tested. The V gene's germline CDR1 is SEHNR and CDR2 FQNEAQ (reference sequence). This CDR3 contains 15 residues. The CDR3 protein is CASSRRGEPEETQYF.

The J gene is TRBJ2-1, the V gene TRBV7-3; the TCRdb D gene call, TRBD2, has no DNA to confirm it. The CDR3 runs to 17 residues. Germline-derived CDR1 and CDR2 are SGHTA and FQGTGA. The chain's CDR3 is CASSPAFGGGAYNEQFF.

This chain joins TRBV6-2 or TRBV6-3 and TRBJ2-2; TCRdb indicates TRBD1, and absent DNA this call remains unverified. CDR3 length: 16 amino acids. In germline, CDR1 is MNHEY, CDR2 SVGEGT. The CDR3: CASSPLNREATGELFF.

J is TRBJ2-7 and V is TRBV27; there is no DNA to check the TCRdb D call of TRBD1. Germline-derived CDR1 and CDR2 are MNHEY and SMNVEV (reference sequence). The CDR3 runs to 12 residues. This CDR3 is CASTQQGSEQYF.

The J gene is TRBJ2-6, the V gene TRBV12-5; the TCRdb call, TRBD1, lacks DNA for checking. CDR3 length: 18 amino acids. Germline CDR1 reads LGHNT; CDR2 reads FRNRAP. This CDR3 is CASGLPGQGSSGANVLTF. Together with reference TRBV12-5 and TRBJ2-6, the CDR3 gives the full variable domain: DARVTQTPRHKVTEMGQEVTMRCQPILGHNTVFWYRQTMMQGLELLAYFRNRAPLDDSGMPKDRFSAEMPDATLATLKIQPSEPRDSAVYFCASGLPGQGSSGANVLTFGAGSRLTVL.

CDR3 residues: CASSPGAPSYNEQFF. V usage is TRBV9 and J usage is TRBJ2-1; TCRdb designates TRBD1, a call that cannot be tested without DNA. The germline CDR1 and CDR2 sequences are SGDLS and YYNGEE. The CDR3 runs to 15 residues.

The V and J genes are TRBV6-1 and TRBJ2-5; with no DNA, the TCRdb D assignment of TRBD2 cannot be verified. Germline V lookup: CDR1 MNHNS, CDR2 SASEGT. This CDR3 comprises 17 residues. The CDR3 here is CASSDGSFWGGQETQYF.

The V and J genes are TRBV18 and TRBJ2-6; TCRdb outputs TRBD1, but without DNA this stays unchecked. CDR3 length: 17 amino acids. Germline values: CDR1 KGHSH, CDR2 LQKENI. The chain's CDR3 is CASSPGNTGTGANVLTF.